This T cell receptor (beta chain) derives from a study of T cell responses to AZD1222 COVID-19 vaccine. Findings and caveats of the study: Spike-specific TCR breadth and depth rose after two AZD1222 doses.

The CDR3 is 17 amino acids. Germline values: CDR1 MNHEY, CDR2 SVGEGT. Trimming cost V 0 bases and J 10 bases, with 23 bases left between them. The sample holds one count of this clone. Antigen specificity is unknown. Here immunoSEQ multiplex PCR was the method, and the copy in TCRdb shows in-frame clones only, minus some. The top ten clones hold under 8% of a sample with some 150,000 clones, 85% of them seen once. The clonotype comes from an adult who received the MenACWY meningococcal vaccine as a control. The sample in question was peripheral blood, obtained 28 days after the second dose of the MenACWY control vaccine. The rearrangement joins TRBV6-2 or TRBV6-3 to TRBJ2-3; a possible D gene is TRBD2 (6 bases). In DNA, the CDR3 is TGTGCCAGCAGTTACTCGAAAAAGGTTTTATCCTGGGACTCGCAGTATTTT. It codes for CASSYSKKVLSWDSQYF.